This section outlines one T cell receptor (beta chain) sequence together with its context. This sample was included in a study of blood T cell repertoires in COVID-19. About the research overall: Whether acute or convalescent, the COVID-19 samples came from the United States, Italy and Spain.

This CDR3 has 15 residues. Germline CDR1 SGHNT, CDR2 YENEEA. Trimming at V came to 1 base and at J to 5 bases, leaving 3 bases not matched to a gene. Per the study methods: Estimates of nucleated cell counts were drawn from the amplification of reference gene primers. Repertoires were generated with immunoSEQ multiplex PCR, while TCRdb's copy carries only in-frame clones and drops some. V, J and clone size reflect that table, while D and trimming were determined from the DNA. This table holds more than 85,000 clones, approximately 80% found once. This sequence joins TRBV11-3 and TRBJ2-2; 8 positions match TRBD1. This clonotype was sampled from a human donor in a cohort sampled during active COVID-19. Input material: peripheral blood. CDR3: CASSLVGQGTGELFF. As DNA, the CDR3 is TGTGCCAGCAGCTTAGTTGGACAGGGAACCGGGGAGCTGTTTTTT. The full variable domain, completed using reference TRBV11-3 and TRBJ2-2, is EAGVVQSPRYKIIEKKQPVAFWCNPISGHNTLYWYLQNLGQGPELLIRYENEEAVDDSQLPKDRFSAERLKGVDSTLKIQPAELGDSAVYLCASSLVGQGTGELFFGEGSRLTVL.